This TCR beta chain was observed in a study of circulating and synovial CD4+ cells in juvenile arthritis. Points from the study as a whole: Overlap with synovium rose as more T cells were sequenced.

Comments on this clone: As yet, its antigen is unknown.

Assay: immunoSEQ multiplex PCR; the TCRdb copy retains only in-frame clones and omits some. This sample carries about 32,000 clones, 90% to 95% of them seen once, and the ten largest clones take about 0.61%. This TCR came from a human donor with juvenile idiopathic arthritis. Sequencing used CD4+ T cells from blood.

The CDR3 protein is CASSLGGTGGWGAEAFF. The CDR3 DNA is TGTGCCAGCAGTTTAGGTGGGACAGGGGGCTGGGGCGCTGAAGCTTTCTTT. V and J are TRBV28 and TRBJ1-1; 12 nucleotides agree with TRBD1. V was clipped by 2 bases and J by 6 bases; unmatched bases: 10. The germline gives CDR1 MDHEN, CDR2 SYDVKM. This CDR3 region has 17 residues.